This T cell receptor (beta chain) emerged from a study of blood T cell repertoires in COVID-19. TCRdb keeps only in-frame clones here, not all; method: immunoSEQ multiplex PCR. The sample contains around 250,000 clones, 86% of which appear only once. Germline V gene lookup returns CDR1 SGHRS and CDR2 YFSETQ. This CDR3 has 14 residues. Trimming removed 4 bases at V and 0 bases at J, with 8 bases between. The sample comprised peripheral blood. The TCR was taken from a man aged 55 to 69 with acute or convalescent COVID-19. This sequence joins TRBV5-1 and TRBJ1-3, with D perhaps TRBD1 (5 bases). In DNA, the CDR3 is TGCGCCAGCAGCGAAGACAGCTCTGGAAACACCATATATTTT. Its protein is CASSEDSSGNTIYF. Using reference TRBV5-1 and TRBJ1-3 for the parts outside the CDR3, the full variable domain is KAGVTQTPRYLIKTRGQQVTLSCSPISGHRSVSWYQQTPGQGLQFLFEYFSETQRNKGNFPGRFSGRQFSNSRSEMNVSTLELGDSALYLCASSEDSSGNTIYFGEGSWLTVV.